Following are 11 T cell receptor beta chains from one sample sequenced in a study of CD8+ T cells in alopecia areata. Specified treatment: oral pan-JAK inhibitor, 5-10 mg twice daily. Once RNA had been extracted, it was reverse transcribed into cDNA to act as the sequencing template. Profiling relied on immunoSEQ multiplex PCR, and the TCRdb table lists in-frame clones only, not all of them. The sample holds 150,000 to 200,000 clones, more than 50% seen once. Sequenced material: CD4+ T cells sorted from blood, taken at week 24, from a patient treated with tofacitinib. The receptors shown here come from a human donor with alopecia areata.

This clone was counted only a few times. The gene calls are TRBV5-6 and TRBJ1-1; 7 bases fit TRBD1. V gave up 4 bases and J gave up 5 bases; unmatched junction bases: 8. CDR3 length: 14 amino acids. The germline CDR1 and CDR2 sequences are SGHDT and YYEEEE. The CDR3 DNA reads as TGTGCCAGCAGCCGAGACAGGGTCGGAACTGAAGCTTTCTTT. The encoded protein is CASSRDRVGTEAFF.

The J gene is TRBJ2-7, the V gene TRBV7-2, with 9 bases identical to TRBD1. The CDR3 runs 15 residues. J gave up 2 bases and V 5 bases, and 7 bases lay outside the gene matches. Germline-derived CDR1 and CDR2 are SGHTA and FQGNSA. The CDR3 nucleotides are TGTGCCAGCAGCGTATTACAGGGGGCGGCCTACGAGCAGTACTTC. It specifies CASSVLQGAAYEQYF.

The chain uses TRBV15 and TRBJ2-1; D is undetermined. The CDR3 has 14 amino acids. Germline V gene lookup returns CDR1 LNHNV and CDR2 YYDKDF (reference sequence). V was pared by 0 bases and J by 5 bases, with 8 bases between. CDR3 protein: CATSRDLKDNEQFF. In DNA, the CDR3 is TGTGCCACCAGCAGAGATTTGAAGGACAATGAGCAGTTCTTC.

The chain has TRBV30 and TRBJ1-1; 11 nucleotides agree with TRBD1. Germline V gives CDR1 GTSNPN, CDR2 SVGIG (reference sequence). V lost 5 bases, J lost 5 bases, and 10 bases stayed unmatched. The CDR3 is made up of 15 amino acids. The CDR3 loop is CAWLSGTGGKTEAFF. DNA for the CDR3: TGTGCCTGGCTCTCCGGGACAGGGGGGAAGACTGAAGCTTTCTTT.

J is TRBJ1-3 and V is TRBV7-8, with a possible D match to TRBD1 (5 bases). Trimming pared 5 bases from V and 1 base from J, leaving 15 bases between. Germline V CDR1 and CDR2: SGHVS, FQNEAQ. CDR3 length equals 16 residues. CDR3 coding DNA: TGTGCCAGCAGCAAGCAGGGAGAGGTTTCTGGAAACACCATATATTTT. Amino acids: CASSKQGEVSGNTIYF.

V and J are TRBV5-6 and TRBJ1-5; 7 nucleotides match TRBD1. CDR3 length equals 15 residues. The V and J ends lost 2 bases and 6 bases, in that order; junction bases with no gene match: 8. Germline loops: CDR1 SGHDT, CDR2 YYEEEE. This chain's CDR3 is CASSLRRGQVQPQHF. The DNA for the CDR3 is TGTGCCAGCAGCTTAAGGAGGGGGCAAGTTCAGCCCCAGCATTTT.

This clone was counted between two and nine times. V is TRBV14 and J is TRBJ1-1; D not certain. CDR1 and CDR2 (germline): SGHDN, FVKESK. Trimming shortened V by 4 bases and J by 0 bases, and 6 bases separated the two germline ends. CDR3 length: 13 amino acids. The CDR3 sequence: CASSPFVNTEAFF. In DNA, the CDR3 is TGTGCCAGCAGCCCGTTTGTGAACACTGAAGCTTTCTTT.

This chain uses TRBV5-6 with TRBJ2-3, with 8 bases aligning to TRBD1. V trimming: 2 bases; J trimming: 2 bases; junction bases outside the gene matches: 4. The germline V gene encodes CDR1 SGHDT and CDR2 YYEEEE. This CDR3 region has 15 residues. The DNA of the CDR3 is TGTGCCAGCAGCTTCCGGACAGGGACCACAGATACGCAGTATTTT. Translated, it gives CASSFRTGTTDTQYF.

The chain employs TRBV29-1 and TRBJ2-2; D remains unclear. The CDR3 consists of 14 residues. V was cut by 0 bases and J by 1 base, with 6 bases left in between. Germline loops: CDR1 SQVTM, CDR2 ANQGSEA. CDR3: CSVEDPGNTGELFF. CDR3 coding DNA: TGCAGCGTTGAAGACCCCGGGAACACCGGGGAGCTGTTTTTT.

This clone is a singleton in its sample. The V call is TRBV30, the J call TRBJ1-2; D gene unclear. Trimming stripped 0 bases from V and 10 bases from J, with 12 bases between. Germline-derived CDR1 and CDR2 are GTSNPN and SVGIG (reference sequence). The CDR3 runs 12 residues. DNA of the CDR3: TGTGCCTGGAGTGTCCCCCTGGGAGTCTACACCTTC. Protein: CAWSVPLGVYTF.

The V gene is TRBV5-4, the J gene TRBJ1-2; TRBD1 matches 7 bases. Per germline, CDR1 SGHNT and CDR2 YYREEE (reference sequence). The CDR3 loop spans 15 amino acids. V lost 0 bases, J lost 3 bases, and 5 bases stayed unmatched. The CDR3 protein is CASSLAGGFDYGYTF. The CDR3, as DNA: TGTGCCAGCAGCTTGGCAGGGGGGTTTGACTATGGCTACACCTTC.